The rows below give T cell receptor beta chains drawn from one sample of a study of control samples from healthy donors and cancer patients. Generated by immunoSEQ multiplex PCR, the TCRdb table keeps only in-frame clones and is missing some. The sample lists 130,000 or so clones, roughly 89% seen once, with about 7.9% in the top ten. The sequenced sample consisted of PBMCs. The receptors shown here come from a man in his fifties with head and neck cancer. Both conserved end residues are part of each CDR3. A D gene is named only where the DNA matches it firmly. The size entry is marked missing in some rows and otherwise reads once, few, many or a size class.

>TRBD2|TRBJ2-3|-|TRBV7-9
CASSLGASGGPDTQYF
TGTGCCAGCAGCTTAGGGGCTAGCGGGGGCCCAGATACGCAGTATTTT
>-|TRBJ2-1|-|TRBV12-5
CASGLPRPRGLEQFF
TGTGCTAGTGGTTTGCCAAGACCCCGTGGGCTTGAGCAGTTCTTC
>-|TRBJ1-2|-|TRBV5-1
CASTQGLGGSYDYTF
TGCGCCAGCACCCAAGGACTTGGTGGCTCCTATGACTACACCTTC
>TRBD2|TRBJ2-1|-|TRBV5-1
CASSPRTSDNEQFF
TGCGCCAGCAGCCCACGGACTAGCGACAATGAGCAGTTCTTC
>-|TRBJ2-7|-|TRBV24-1
CATSLGEGYEQYF
TGTGCCACCAGTTTAGGGGAAGGCTACGAGCAGTACTTC
>-|TRBJ1-1|-|TRBV7-3
CASSVRKDRLEAFF
TGTGCCAGCAGCGTTCGTAAGGACAGACTTGAAGCTTTCTTT
>TRBD1|TRBJ1-1|-|TRBV2
CASQGQPNTEAFF
TGTGCCAGCCAGGGACAGCCGAACACTGAAGCTTTCTTT
>TRBD2|TRBJ2-2|-|TRBV5-1
CASRLAETNTGELFF
TGCGCCAGCAGACTAGCGGAGACTAACACCGGGGAGCTGTTTTTT
>-|TRBJ2-1|-|TRBV18
CASSPAGNSYNEQFF
TGTGCCAGCTCACCAGCAGGGAATTCCTACAATGAGCAGTTCTTC
>-|TRBJ1-3|-|TRBV6-1
CASSEGWGTGNTIYF
TGTGCCAGCAGTGAGGGGTGGGGGACTGGAAACACCATATATTTT
>TRBD2|TRBJ2-1|-|TRBV27
CASSSLLAGNEQFF
TGTGCCAGCAGTTCCCTACTAGCGGGAAATGAGCAGTTCTTC
>TRBD1|TRBJ1-4|-|TRBV9
CASSLDRGSEKLFF
TGTGCCAGCAGCCTGGACAGGGGAAGTGAAAAACTGTTTTTT
>TRBD1|TRBJ1-1|-|TRBV28
CASNSGQGARAFF
TGTGCCAGCAACTCCGGTCAGGGGGCAAGAGCTTTCTTT
>-|TRBJ1-1|few|TRBV7-3
CASSLTSDTEAFF
TGTGCCAGCAGCTTAACGTCGGACACTGAAGCTTTCTTT
>TRBD2|TRBJ2-2|once|TRBV28
CASTRGLAEGELFF
TGTGCCAGCACCCGGGGACTAGCCGAAGGGGAGCTGTTTTTT
>TRBD2|TRBJ2-1|-|TRBV7-2
CASSLATLAGGSSYNEQFF
TGTGCCAGCAGCTTAGCGACCCTAGCGGGAGGAAGCTCCTACAATGAGCAGTTCTTC
>-|TRBJ2-5|-|TRBV9
CASSPHQGEGETQYF
TGTGCCAGCAGCCCCCACCAGGGGGAGGGGGAGACCCAGTACTTC
>TRBD1|TRBJ1-2|few|TRBV11-2
CASSLTGFGYTF
TGTGCCAGCAGCTTGACAGGGTTTGGCTACACCTTC
>-|TRBJ2-7|-|TRBV4-2
CASSQDQGTYEQYF
TGTGCCAGCAGCCAGGACCAGGGAACCTACGAGCAGTACTTC
>-|TRBJ1-1|few|TRBV24-1
CATSDPDRTSEAFF
TGTGCCACCAGTGATCCTGACAGGACTTCTGAAGCTTTCTTT
>TRBD2|TRBJ2-5|-|TRBV5-1
CASSEGLAGVETQYF
TGCGCCAGCAGCGAGGGACTAGCGGGAGTAGAGACCCAGTACTTC
>-|TRBJ2-2|-|TRBV21-1
CASSKRRRAPTNTGELFF
TGTGCCAGCAGCAAGAGGCGGAGGGCACCGACGAACACCGGGGAGCTGTTTTTT
>-|TRBJ2-1|-|TRBV30
CAWSGGPRRASYNEQFF
TGTGCCTGGAGTGGGGGGCCTCGTAGAGCCTCCTACAATGAGCAGTTCTTC
>TRBD1|TRBJ2-2|-|TRBV4-1
CASSSGQGAPTGELFF
TGCGCCAGCAGTTCAGGACAGGGAGCTCCCACCGGGGAGCTGTTTTTT
>-|TRBJ1-2|-|TRBV4-2
CASSQDLELNYGYTF
TGTGCCAGCAGCCAAGATCTTGAGTTAAACTATGGCTACACCTTC
>-|TRBJ2-3|-|TRBV7-3
CASSPQGHYTDTQYF
TGTGCCAGCAGCCCACAAGGACACTACACAGATACGCAGTATTTT
>TRBD1|TRBJ1-2|-|TRBV6-1
CASSESLTGEDYGYTF
TGTGCCAGCAGTGAAAGTCTGACAGGGGAGGACTATGGCTACACCTTC
>-|TRBJ2-2|-|TRBV11-2
CASSFELTNGELFF
TGTGCCAGCAGCTTTGAACTAACTAACGGGGAGCTGTTTTTT